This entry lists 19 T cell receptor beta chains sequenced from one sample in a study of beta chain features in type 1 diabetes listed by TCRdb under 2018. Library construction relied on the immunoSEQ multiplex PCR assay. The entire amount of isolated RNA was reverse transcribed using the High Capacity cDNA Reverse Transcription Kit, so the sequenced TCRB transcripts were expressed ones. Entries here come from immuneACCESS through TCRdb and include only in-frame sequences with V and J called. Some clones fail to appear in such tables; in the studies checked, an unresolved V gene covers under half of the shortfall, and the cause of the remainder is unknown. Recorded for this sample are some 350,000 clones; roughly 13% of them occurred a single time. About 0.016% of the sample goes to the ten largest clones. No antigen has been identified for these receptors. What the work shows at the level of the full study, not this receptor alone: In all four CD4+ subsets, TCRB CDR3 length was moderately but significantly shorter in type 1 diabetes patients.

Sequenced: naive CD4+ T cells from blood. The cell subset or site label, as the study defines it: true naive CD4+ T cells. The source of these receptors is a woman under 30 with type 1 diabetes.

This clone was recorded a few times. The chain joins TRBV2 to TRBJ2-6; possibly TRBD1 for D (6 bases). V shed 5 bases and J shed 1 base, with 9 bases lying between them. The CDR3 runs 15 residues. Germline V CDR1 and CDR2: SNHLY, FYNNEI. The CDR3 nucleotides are TGTGCCAGCAGTCAAAGGGGGTCTGGGGCCAACGTCCTGACTTTC. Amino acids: CASSQRGSGANVLTF.

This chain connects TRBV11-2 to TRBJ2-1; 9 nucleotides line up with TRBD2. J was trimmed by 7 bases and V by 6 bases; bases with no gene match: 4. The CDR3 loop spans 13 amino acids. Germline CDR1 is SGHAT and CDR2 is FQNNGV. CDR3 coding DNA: TGTGCCAGCAGGATGGGACTAGCAAATGAGCAGTTCTTC. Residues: CASRMGLANEQFF.

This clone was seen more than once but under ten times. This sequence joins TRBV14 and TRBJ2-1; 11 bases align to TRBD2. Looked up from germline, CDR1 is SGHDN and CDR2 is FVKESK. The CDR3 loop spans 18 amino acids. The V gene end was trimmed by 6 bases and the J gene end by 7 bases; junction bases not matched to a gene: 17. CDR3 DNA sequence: TGTGCCAGCAGTCTCCCGGGACTAGCGGAGATTAAGAGAAATGAGCAGTTCTTC. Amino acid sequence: CASSLPGLAEIKRNEQFF.

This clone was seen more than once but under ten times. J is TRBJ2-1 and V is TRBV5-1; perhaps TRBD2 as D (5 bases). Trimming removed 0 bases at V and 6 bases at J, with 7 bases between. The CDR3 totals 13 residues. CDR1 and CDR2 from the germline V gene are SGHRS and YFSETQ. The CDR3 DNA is TGCGCCAGCAGCTTGGTGACTACCAATGAGCAGTTCTTC. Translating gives CASSLVTTNEQFF.

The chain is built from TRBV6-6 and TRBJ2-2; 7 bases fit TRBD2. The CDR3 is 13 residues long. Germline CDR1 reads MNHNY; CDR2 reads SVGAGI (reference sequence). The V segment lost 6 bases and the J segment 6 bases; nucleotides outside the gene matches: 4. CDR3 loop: CASRETSSGELFF. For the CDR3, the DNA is TGTGCCAGCAGGGAGACTAGCTCCGGGGAGCTGTTTTTT.

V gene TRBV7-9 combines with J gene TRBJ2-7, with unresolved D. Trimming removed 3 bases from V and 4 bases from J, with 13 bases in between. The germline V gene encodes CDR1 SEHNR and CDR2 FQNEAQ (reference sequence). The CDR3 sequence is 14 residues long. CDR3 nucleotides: TGTGCCAGCAGCTTGGGCCTACCGCCTTACGAGCAGTACGTC. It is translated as CASSLGLPPYEQYV.

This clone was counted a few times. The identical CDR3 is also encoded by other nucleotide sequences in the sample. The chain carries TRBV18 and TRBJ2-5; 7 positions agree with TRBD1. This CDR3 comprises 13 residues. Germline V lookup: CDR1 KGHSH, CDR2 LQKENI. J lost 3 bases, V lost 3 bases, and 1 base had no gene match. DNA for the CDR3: TGTGCCAGCTCACCCGGGACAGAAGAGACCCAGTACTTC. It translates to CASSPGTEETQYF.

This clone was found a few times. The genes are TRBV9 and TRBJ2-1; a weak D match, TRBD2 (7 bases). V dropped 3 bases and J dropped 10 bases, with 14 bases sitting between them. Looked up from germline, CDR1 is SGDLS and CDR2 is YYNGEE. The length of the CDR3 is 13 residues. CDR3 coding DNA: TGTGCCAGCAGCGGGGGAGGGGGATACGAGCAGTTCTTC. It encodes CASSGGGGYEQFF.

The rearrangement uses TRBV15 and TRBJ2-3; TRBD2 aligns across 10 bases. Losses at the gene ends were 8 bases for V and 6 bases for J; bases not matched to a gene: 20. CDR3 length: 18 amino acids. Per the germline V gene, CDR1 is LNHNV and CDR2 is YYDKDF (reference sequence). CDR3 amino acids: CATGPTSGRFNFKDTQYF. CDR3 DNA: TGTGCCACCGGACCGACTAGCGGGCGGTTCAACTTTAAGGATACGCAGTATTTT.

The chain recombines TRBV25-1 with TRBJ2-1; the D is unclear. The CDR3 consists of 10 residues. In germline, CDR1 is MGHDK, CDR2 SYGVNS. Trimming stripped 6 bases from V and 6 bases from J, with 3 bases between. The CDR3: CASSFNEQFF. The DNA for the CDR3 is TGTGCCAGCAGCTTCAATGAGCAGTTCTTC.

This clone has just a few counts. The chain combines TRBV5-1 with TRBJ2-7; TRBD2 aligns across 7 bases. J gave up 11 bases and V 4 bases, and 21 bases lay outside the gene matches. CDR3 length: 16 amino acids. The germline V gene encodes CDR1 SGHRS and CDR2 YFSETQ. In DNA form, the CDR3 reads TGCGCCAGCAGCCCCAGGACGGGGGGACCGCAGCAAGGGAAGTACTTC. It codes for CASSPRTGGPQQGKYF. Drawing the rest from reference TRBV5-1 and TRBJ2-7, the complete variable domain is KAGVTQTPRYLIKTRGQQVTLSCSPISGHRSVSWYQQTPGQGLQFLFEYFSETQRNKGNFPGRFSGRQFSNSRSEMNVSTLELGDSALYLCASSPRTGGPQQGKYFGPGTRLTVT.

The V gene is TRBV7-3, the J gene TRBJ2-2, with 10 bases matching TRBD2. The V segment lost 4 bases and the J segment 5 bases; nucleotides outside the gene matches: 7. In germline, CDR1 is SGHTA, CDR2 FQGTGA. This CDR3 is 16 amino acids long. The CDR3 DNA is TGTGCCAGCAGCTGGGCAGGGACTAGCGAAACCGGGGAGCTGTTTTTT. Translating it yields CASSWAGTSETGELFF.

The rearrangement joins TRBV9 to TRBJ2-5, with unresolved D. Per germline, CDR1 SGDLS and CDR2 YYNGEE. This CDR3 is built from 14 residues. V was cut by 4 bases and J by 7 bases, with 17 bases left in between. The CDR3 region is CASSPEPSIGTQYF. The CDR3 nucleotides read TGTGCCAGCAGCCCCGAGCCGAGCATCGGGACCCAGTACTTC.

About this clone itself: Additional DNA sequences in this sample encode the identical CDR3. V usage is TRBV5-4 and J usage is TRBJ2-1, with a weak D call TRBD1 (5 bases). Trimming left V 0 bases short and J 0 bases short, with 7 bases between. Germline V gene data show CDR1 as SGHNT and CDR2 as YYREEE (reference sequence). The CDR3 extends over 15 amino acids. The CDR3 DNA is TGTGCCAGCAGCTTGGGGGGCAGCTCCTACAATGAGCAGTTCTTC. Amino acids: CASSLGGSSYNEQFF.

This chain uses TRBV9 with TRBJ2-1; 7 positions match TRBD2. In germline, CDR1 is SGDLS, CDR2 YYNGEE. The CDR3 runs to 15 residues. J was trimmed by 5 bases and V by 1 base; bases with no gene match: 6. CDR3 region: CASSVLSGTHNEQFF. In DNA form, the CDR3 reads TGTGCCAGCAGCGTACTGAGCGGGACTCACAATGAGCAGTTCTTC. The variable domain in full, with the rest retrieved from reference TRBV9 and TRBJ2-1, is DSGVTQTPKHLITATGQRVTLRCSPRSGDLSVYWYQQSLDQGLQFLIQYYNGEERAKGNILERFSAQQFPDLHSELNLSSLELGDSALYFCASSVLSGTHNEQFFGPGTRLTVL.

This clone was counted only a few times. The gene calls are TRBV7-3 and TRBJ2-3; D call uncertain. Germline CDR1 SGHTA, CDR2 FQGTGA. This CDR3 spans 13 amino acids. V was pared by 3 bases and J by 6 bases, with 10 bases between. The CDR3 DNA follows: TGTGCCAGCAGCTTCCGTAGTCGGGATACGCAGTATTTT. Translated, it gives CASSFRSRDTQYF.

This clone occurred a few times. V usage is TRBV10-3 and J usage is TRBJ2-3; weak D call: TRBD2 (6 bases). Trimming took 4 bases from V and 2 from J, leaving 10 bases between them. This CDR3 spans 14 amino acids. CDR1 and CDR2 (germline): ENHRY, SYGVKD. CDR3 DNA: TGTGCCATCAGTGGGGGACTGTCCACAGATACGCAGTATTTT. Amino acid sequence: CAISGGLSTDTQYF.

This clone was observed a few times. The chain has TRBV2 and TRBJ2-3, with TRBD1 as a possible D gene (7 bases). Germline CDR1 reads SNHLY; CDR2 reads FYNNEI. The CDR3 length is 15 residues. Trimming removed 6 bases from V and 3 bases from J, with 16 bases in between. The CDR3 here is CASRRWAGGTDTQYF. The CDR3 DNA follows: TGTGCCAGCAGGCGGTGGGCAGGGGGGACAGATACGCAGTATTTT.

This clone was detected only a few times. The CDR3 DNA sequence: TGTGCCAGTAGCCGACCGGGACTAGCGGGAAAAAGCACAGATACGCAGTATTTT. Translating it yields CASSRPGLAGKSTDTQYF. The gene calls are TRBV19 and TRBJ2-3; the match to TRBD2 covers 13 bases. The germline V gene has CDR1 LNHDA and CDR2 SQIVND (reference sequence). CDR3 length: 18 amino acids. Trimming at V came to 6 bases and at J to 0 bases, leaving 9 bases not matched to a gene.